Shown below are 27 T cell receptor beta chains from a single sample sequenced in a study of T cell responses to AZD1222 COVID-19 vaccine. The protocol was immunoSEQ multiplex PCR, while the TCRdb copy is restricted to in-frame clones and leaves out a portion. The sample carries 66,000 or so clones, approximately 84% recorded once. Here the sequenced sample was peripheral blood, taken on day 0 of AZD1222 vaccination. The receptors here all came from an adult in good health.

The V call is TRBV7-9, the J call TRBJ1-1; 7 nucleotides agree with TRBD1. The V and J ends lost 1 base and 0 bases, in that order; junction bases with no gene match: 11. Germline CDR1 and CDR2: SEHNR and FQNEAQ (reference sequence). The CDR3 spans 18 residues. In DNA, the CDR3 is TGTGCCAGCAGCTTAGGGGGGTCCGCACAGGGGATGAACACTGAAGCTTTCTTT. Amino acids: CASSLGGSAQGMNTEAFF.

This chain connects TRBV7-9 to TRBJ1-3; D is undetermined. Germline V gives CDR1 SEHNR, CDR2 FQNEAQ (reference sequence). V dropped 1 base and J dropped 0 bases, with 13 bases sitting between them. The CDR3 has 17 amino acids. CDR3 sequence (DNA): TGTGCCAGCAGCTTAGGGGCCGGCTTCTTCTCTGGAAACACCATATATTTT. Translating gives CASSLGAGFFSGNTIYF.

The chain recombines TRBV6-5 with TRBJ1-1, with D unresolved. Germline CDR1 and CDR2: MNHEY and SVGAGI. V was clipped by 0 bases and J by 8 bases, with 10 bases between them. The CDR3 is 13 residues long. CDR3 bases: TGTGCCAGCAGTTACTCTCTTGGGATAGAAGCTTTCTTT. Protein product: CASSYSLGIEAFF.

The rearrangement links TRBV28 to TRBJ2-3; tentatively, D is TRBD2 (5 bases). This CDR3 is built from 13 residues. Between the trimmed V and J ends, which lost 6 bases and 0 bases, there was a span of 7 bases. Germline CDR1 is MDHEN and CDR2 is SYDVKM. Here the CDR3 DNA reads TGTGCCAGCAGGCCTAGCAGCACAGATACGCAGTATTTT. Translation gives CASRPSSTDTQYF.

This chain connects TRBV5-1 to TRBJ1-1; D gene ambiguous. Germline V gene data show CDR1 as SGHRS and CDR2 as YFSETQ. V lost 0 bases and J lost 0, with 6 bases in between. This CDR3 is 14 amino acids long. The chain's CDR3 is CASSLGDLNTEAFF. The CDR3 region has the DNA TGCGCCAGCAGCTTGGGAGACTTGAACACTGAAGCTTTCTTT.

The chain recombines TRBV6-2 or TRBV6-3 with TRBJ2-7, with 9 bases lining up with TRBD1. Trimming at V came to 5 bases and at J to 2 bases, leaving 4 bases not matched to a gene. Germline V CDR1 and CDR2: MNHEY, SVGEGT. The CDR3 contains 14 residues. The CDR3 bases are TGTGCCAGCAGTGGTGGGACAGGGCCCTACGAGCAGTACTTC. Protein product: CASSGGTGPYEQYF.

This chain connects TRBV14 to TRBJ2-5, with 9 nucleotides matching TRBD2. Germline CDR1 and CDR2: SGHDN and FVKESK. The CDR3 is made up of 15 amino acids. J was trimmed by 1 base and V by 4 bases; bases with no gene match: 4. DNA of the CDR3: TGTGCCAGCAGCCGCGGACTAGCGAGCCAAGAGACCCAGTACTTC. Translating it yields CASSRGLASQETQYF.

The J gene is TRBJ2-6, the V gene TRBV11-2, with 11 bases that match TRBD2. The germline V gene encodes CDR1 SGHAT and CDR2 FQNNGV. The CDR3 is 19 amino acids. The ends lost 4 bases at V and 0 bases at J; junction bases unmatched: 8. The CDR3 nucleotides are TGTGCCAGCAGCTCGAGACTAGCGGGATCTCCCTCTGGGGCCAACGTCCTGACTTTC. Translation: CASSSRLAGSPSGANVLTF.

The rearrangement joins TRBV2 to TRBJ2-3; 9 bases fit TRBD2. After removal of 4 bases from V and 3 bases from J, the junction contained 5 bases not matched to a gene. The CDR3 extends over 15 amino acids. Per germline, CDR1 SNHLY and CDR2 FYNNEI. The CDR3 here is CASSGGGGATDTQYF. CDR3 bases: TGTGCCAGCAGTGGGGGCGGGGGGGCAACAGATACGCAGTATTTT. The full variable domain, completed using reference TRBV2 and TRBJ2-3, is EPEVTQTPSHQVTQMGQEVILRCVPISNHLYFYWYRQILGQKVEFLVSFYNNEISEKSEIFDDQFSVERPDGSNFTLKIRSTKLEDSAMYFCASSGGGGATDTQYFGPGTRLTVL.

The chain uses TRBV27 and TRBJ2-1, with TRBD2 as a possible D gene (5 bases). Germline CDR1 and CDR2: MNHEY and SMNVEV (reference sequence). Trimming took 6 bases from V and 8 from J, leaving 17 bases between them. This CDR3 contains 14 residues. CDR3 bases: TGTGCCAGCAGGCTCGGCCGAAGAGGGCATGAGCAGTTCTTC. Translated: CASRLGRRGHEQFF.

The CDR3 protein is CASSGGPSETQYF. The CDR3 DNA reads as TGTGCCAGCAGCGGGGGGCCAAGCGAGACCCAGTACTTC. The chain employs TRBV5-4 and TRBJ2-5; perhaps D is TRBD1 or TRBD2 (6 bases each). The germline V gene encodes CDR1 SGHNT and CDR2 YYREEE (reference sequence). The CDR3 covers 13 residues. Between the trimmed V and J ends, which lost 4 bases and 5 bases, there was a span of 12 bases.

CDR3 coding DNA: TGTGCCTGGATCCGGGACTCCCTCAATGAGCAGTTCTTC. It codes for CAWIRDSLNEQFF. The V gene is TRBV30, the J gene TRBJ2-1, with D possibly being TRBD2 (6 bases). The germline CDR1 and CDR2 sequences are GTSNPN and SVGIG (reference sequence). V was trimmed by 4 bases and J by 6 bases, leaving 13 bases between them. The CDR3 runs to 13 residues.

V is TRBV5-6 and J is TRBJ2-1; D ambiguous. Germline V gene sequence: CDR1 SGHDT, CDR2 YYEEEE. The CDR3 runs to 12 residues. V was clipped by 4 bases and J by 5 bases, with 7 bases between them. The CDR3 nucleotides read TGTGCCAGCAGCCCTAGTAACAATGAGCAGTTCTTC. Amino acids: CASSPSNNEQFF.

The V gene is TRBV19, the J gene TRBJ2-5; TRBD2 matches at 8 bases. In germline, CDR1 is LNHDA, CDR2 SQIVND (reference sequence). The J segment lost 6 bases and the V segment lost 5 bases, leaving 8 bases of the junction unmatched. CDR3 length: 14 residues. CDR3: CASSPGLGQQTQYF. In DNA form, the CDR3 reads TGTGCCAGTAGTCCGGGACTAGGTCAGCAGACCCAGTACTTC.

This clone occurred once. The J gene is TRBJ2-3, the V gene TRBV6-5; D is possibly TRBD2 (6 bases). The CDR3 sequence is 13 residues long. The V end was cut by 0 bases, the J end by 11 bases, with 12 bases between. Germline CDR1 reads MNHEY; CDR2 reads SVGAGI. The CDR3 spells CASSYSNRDLQYF. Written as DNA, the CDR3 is TGTGCCAGCAGTTACTCCAACCGGGACTTGCAGTATTTT.

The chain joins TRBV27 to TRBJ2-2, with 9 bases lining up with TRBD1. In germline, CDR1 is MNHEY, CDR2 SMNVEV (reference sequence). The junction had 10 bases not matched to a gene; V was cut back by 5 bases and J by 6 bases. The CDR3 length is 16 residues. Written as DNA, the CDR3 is TGTGCCAGCAGTCCCCGACAGGGGGTTAAGGCCGGGGAGCTGTTTTTT. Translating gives CASSPRQGVKAGELFF.

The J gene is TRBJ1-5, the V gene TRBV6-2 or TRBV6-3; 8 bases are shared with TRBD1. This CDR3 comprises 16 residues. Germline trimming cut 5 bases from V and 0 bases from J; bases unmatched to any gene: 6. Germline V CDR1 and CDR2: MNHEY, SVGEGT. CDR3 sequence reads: CASSTSGTGSNQPQHF. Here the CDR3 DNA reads TGTGCCAGCAGTACGAGCGGGACAGGTAGCAATCAGCCCCAGCATTTT.

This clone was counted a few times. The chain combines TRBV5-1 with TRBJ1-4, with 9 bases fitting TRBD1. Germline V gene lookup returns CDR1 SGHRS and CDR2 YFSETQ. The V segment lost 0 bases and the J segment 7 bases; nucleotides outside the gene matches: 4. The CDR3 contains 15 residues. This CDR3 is CASSLAGDRAEKLFF. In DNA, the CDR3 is TGCGCCAGCAGCTTGGCTGGGGACAGGGCTGAAAAACTGTTTTTT.

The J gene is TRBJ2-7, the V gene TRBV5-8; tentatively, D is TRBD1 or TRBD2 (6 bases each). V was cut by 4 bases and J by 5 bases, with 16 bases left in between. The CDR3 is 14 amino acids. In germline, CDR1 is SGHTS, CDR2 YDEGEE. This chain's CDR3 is CASSLHSGEDEQYF. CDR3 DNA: TGTGCCAGCAGCCTCCACTCAGGGGAGGACGAGCAGTACTTC.

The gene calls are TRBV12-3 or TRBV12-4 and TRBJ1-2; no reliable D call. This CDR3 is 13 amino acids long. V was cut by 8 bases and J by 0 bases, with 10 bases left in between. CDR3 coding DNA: TGTGCCAGCGCGGGTCCCGCTAACTATGGCTACACCTTC. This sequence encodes CASAGPANYGYTF.

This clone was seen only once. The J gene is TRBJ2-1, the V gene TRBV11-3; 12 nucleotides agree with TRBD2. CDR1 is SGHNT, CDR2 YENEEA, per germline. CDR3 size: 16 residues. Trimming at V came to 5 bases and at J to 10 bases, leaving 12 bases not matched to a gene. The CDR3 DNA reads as TGTGCCAGCAGCGACTGGGCTAGCGGGGGGGCCAGGGAGCAGTTCTTC. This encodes CASSDWASGGAREQFF.

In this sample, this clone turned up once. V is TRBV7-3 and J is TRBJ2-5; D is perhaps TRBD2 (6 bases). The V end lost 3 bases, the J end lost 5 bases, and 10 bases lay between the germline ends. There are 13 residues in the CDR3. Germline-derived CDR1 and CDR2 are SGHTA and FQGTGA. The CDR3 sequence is CASSFTSTETQYF. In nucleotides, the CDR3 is TGTGCCAGCAGCTTCACTAGCACGGAGACCCAGTACTTC. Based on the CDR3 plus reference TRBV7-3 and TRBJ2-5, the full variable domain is GAGVSQTPSNKVTEKGKYVELRCDPISGHTALYWYRQSLGQGPEFLIYFQGTGAADDSGLPNDRFFAVRPEGSVSTLKIQRTERGDSAVYLCASSFTSTETQYFGPGTRLLVL.

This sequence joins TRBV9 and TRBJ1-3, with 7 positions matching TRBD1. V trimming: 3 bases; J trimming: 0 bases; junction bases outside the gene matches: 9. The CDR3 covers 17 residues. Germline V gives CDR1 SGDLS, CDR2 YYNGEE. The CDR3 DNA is TGTGCCAGCAGCGCGGGTACCGGGACAGCCTCTGGAAACACCATATATTTT. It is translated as CASSAGTGTASGNTIYF.

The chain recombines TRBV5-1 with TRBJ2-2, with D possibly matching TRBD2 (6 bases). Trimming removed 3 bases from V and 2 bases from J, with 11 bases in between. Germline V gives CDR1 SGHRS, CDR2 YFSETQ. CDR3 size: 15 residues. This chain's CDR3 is CASSSATRNTGELFF. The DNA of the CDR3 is TGCGCCAGCAGCTCCGCGACTAGAAACACCGGGGAGCTGTTTTTT. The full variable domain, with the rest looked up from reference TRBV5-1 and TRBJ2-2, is KAGVTQTPRYLIKTRGQQVTLSCSPISGHRSVSWYQQTPGQGLQFLFEYFSETQRNKGNFPGRFSGRQFSNSRSEMNVSTLELGDSALYLCASSSATRNTGELFFGEGSRLTVL.

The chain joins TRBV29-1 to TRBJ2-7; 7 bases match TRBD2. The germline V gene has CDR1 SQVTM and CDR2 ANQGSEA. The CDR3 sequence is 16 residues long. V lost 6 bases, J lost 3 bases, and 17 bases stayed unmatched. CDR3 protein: CSVGLGVVASGYEQYF. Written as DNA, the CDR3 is TGCAGCGTAGGTCTAGGAGTCGTAGCTAGCGGCTACGAGCAGTACTTC.

The DNA of the CDR3 is TGTGCCAGCAGCTTAGATCAACGCGGGAGTGCCTACAATGAGCAGTTCTTC. This codes for CASSLDQRGSAYNEQFF. The chain couples TRBV11-2 to TRBJ2-1; 7 positions match TRBD2. V lost 0 bases and J lost 2; bases outside the gene matches: 7. This CDR3 is built from 17 residues. Germline V gene data show CDR1 as SGHAT and CDR2 as FQNNGV.

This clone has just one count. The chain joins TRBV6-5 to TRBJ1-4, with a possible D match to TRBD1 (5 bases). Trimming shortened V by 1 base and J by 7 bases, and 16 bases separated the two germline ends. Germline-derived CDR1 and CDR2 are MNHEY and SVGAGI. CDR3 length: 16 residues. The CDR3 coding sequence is TGTGCCAGCAGTTACTTCGGCCGGGGGAGTAGTGAAAAACTGTTTTTT. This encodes CASSYFGRGSSEKLFF.